Below, 29 T cell receptor beta chains from the same sample are listed, as sequenced in a study of molecular identifiers for immune sequencing clone quantification. One entry per CDR3 protein results from TCRdb running MiXCR on the PCR reads. In the table there are approximately 59,000 distinct CDR3 sequences, less than 20% of which are singletons. The sample consisted of naive CD8+ T cells from blood, with Jurkat cell RNA spiked in. Subset of the sample: FACS-sorted CD8+CD4-CCR7+CD45RA+ naive T cells. These TCRs come from a human donor in good health. Some libraries in this study had Jurkat cell RNA spiked in.

This clonotype came up a few times. The genes are TRBV7-3 and TRBJ2-6; a weak D match, TRBD2 (6 bases). The V gene's germline CDR1 is SGHTA and CDR2 FQGTGA. V shed 3 bases and J shed 0 bases, with 15 bases lying between them. The CDR3 covers 18 residues. The DNA for the CDR3 is TGTGCCAGCAGCTTCGGGGGTCCCAAACTCTCTGGGGCCAACGTCCTGACTTTC. As protein: CASSFGGPKLSGANVLTF.

There are a few counts of this clonotype. Germline and junction disagree at one end, which may indicate a read error. The chain uses TRBV27 and TRBJ2-7; D may be TRBD1 (6 bases). The CDR3 totals 13 residues. CDR1 is MNHEY, CDR2 SMNVEV, per germline (reference sequence). The CDR3 bases are TGTGCAAGCAGTTACAGGGCGAACTACGAGCAGTACTTC. It yields the protein CASSYRANYEQYF.

This clonotype occurred many times. V and J are TRBV19 and TRBJ2-1; possible D gene TRBD2, 5 bases. CDR3 length: 13 amino acids. V lost 6 bases and J 12 bases, leaving 18 bases between the germline ends. Germline CDR1 LNHDA, CDR2 SQIVND (reference sequence). CDR3 bases: TGTGCCAGTAGCCCCACGTCGGGGAGTCTGCAGTTCTTC. This codes for CASSPTSGSLQFF.

In its sample, this clonotype was seen many times. V and J are TRBV28 and TRBJ2-7, with 7 bases fitting TRBD2. The CDR3 loop spans 17 amino acids. Germline assignment: CDR1 MDHEN and CDR2 SYDVKM. V gave up 6 bases and J gave up 0 bases; unmatched junction bases: 14. As DNA, the CDR3 is TGTGCCAGCAGCCCTATTGGGGGGGGGAGTACCTCCTACGAGCAGTACTTC. It codes for CASSPIGGGSTSYEQYF.

This clonotype was observed at least ten times. The chain couples TRBV7-8 to TRBJ1-6; D unresolved. The CDR3 runs to 16 residues. Trimming cost V 1 base and J 7 bases, with 14 bases left between them. CDR1 SGHVS and CDR2 FQNEAQ come from the germline V gene. CDR3 loop: CASSLGSRQPNSPLHF. Here the CDR3 DNA reads TGTGCCAGCAGCTTAGGGTCTAGGCAGCCCAATTCACCCCTCCACTTT.

This clonotype was seen many times. The V gene is TRBV29-1, the J gene TRBJ2-1; 7 bases align to TRBD2. CDR1 and CDR2 (germline): SQVTM, ANQGSEA. Unmatched junction bases numbered 17, after V lost 5 bases and J lost 4 bases. The CDR3 extends over 17 amino acids. The CDR3 is CSVYRAGSARPYNEQFF. CDR3 nucleotide sequence: TGCAGCGTTTACAGAGCGGGAAGTGCAAGACCATACAATGAGCAGTTCTTC.

Ten or more counts support this clonotype. The V call is TRBV27, the J call TRBJ2-3; D might be TRBD1 (5 bases). V lost 6 bases and J 11 bases, leaving 21 bases between the germline ends. The CDR3 runs 14 residues. Per the germline V gene, CDR1 is MNHEY and CDR2 is SMNVEV (reference sequence). The DNA of the CDR3 is TGTGCCAGCAGCCAGGGTACCGGTTTTGGGGAGCAGTATTTT. The encoded protein is CASSQGTGFGEQYF.

This clonotype appeared many times. V usage is TRBV13 and J usage is TRBJ1-1; weak D call: TRBD1 (6 bases). Germline values: CDR1 PRHDT, CDR2 FYEKMQ (reference sequence). V lost 7 bases, J lost 5 bases, and 23 bases lay in between. CDR3 length: 16 amino acids. DNA for the CDR3: TGTGCCAGCACCAATACAGGGTTAGAGTGGGGGACTGAAGCTTTCTTT. Encoded protein: CASTNTGLEWGTEAFF.

The sample holds a few counts of this clonotype. The rearrangement links TRBV12-3 or TRBV12-4 to TRBJ2-1, with 7 nucleotides matching TRBD1. The V segment lost 4 bases and the J segment 10 bases; nucleotides outside the gene matches: 16. The CDR3 runs 16 residues. CDR3 in amino acids: CASSSRSTGEKGEQFF. Here the CDR3 DNA reads TGTGCCAGCAGTTCCCGATCCACAGGGGAAAAGGGAGAGCAGTTCTTC.

V usage is TRBV5-6 and J usage is TRBJ2-1; possibly TRBD2 for D (5 bases). V shed 4 bases and J shed 10 bases, with 21 bases lying between them. CDR1 is SGHDT, CDR2 YYEEEE, per germline. This CDR3 region has 15 residues. The CDR3 bases are TGTGCCAGCAGCAGAGGGCCATCCCCTTCAAAGGAGCAGTTCTTC. Protein: CASSRGPSPSKEQFF.

A remark on this clonotype: This could be a read error, since a much larger clone is one nucleotide away. This rearrangement joins TRBV30 to TRBJ1-6; 7 nucleotides align to TRBD1. CDR3 length: 14 amino acids. Trimming took 1 base from V and 4 from J; bases not matched to a gene: 1. Per the germline V gene, CDR1 is GTSNPN and CDR2 is SVGIG (reference sequence). This CDR3 is CAWSAGGYNSPLHF. CDR3 coding DNA: TGTGCCTGGAGTGCAGGGGGTTATAATTCACCCCTCCACTTT.

This clonotype was observed many times. V and J are TRBV19 and TRBJ2-7, with 10 bases matching TRBD2. The ends lost 1 base at V and 5 bases at J; junction bases unmatched: 5. Germline CDR1 reads LNHDA; CDR2 reads SQIVND (reference sequence). The CDR3 runs to 15 residues. CDR3 DNA sequence: TGTGCCAGTAGTATAGCGGGACTAGCGCAAAACGAGCAGTACTTC. This translates into CASSIAGLAQNEQYF.

To note about this clonotype: The junction shows a germline mismatch at one end, possibly a read error. The rearrangement joins TRBV11-2 to TRBJ2-1, with 15 bases matching TRBD2. From germline, CDR1 is SGHAT and CDR2 FQNNGV. The CDR3 has 19 amino acids. The CDR3 bases are TGTGCCAGCAGCGGAGTGGGACTAGCGGGAGGAAGAGCGATCAATGAGCAGCTCTTC. Translating gives CASSGVGLAGGRAINEQLF.

Concerning this clonotype itself: One base away lies a much larger clone, so this may be a sequencing read error. V is TRBV20-1 and J is TRBJ2-7; D possibly corresponds to TRBD2 (6 bases). Germline V gene data show CDR1 as DFQATT and CDR2 as SNEGSKA (reference sequence). Trimming removed 4 bases from V and 4 bases from J, with 14 bases in between. The CDR3 extends over 13 amino acids. The chain's CDR3 is CSAKEEGNYEQYF. Written as DNA, the CDR3 is TGCAGTGCTAAAGAGGAGGGCAATTACGAGCAGTACTTC.

Of note for this clonotype: A much more abundant neighbour one base away suggests this may be a read error. The gene calls are TRBV19 and TRBJ2-1, with no clear D. The CDR3 length is 12 residues. Germline CDR1 is LNHDA and CDR2 is SQIVND (reference sequence). V lost 5 bases, J lost 12 bases, and 14 bases lay in between. CDR3 DNA sequence: TGTGCCAGTAGTCCCTCCGGCTATGCGCAGTTCTTC. Translation gives CASSPSGYAQFF.

Worth noting for this clonotype: This may be a read error, as it is one base from a much larger clone. The V and J genes are TRBV6-5 and TRBJ1-1; 9 bases map to TRBD1. The CDR3 is made up of 15 amino acids. The V segment lost 0 bases and the J segment 6 bases; nucleotides outside the gene matches: 5. Per germline, CDR1 MNHEY and CDR2 SVGAGI. The CDR3 is CASSYSLTGGAEAFF. CDR3 nucleotides: TGTGCCAGCAGTTACTCCCTGACAGGGGGGGCTGAAGCTTTCTTT.

There are a few counts of this clonotype. The junction departs from the called germline gene at one end, perhaps through a read error. The chain has TRBV19 and TRBJ1-4, with D possibly TRBD1 on 5 matching bases. This CDR3 is 15 amino acids long. Germline-derived CDR1 and CDR2 are LNHDA and SQIVND (reference sequence). CDR3 sequence reads: CACRIRDGNNEKLFF. CDR3 nucleotides: TGTGCCTGTAGGATAAGGGACGGAAATAATGAAAAACTGTTCTTT.

Regarding this clonotype: This sequence may be a read error, since a much larger clone differs from it by one base. The chain couples TRBV12-3 or TRBV12-4 to TRBJ1-2; D perhaps matches TRBD1 (5 bases). The CDR3 covers 13 residues. V lost 5 bases, J lost 6 bases, and 13 bases lay in between. This CDR3 is CASSLGTDDGYTF. The CDR3 bases are TGTGCCAGCAGTCTCGGGACTGACGATGGCTACACCTTC.

A remark on this clonotype: A much larger clone lies a single base off, so this may be a read error. The genes are TRBV19 and TRBJ2-7; D is possibly TRBD2 (6 bases). Germline V lookup: CDR1 LNHDA, CDR2 SQIVND (reference sequence). CDR3 length: 14 residues. CDR3 sequence (DNA): TGTGCCAGTAGTATGTCTAGCGCAACCTACGAGCATTACTTC. Protein sequence: CASSMSSATYEHYF. Filled out from reference TRBV19 and TRBJ2-7, the complete variable domain reads DGGITQSPKYLFRKEGQNVTLSCEQNLNHDAMYWYRQDPGQGLRLIYYSQIVNDFQKGDIAEGYSVSREKKESFPLTVTSAQKNPTAFYLCASSMSSATYEHYFGPGTRLTVT.

In this sample, this clonotype turned up a few times. The chain employs TRBV9 and TRBJ2-1, with a tentative D call TRBD1 (6 bases). CDR1 is SGDLS and CDR2 is YYNGEE in the germline V gene. The CDR3 covers 14 residues. Trimming shortened V by 0 bases and J by 8 bases, and 12 bases separated the two germline ends. The CDR3 DNA follows: TGTGCCAGCAGCGTAGCAGGGGTTGCCGATGAGCAGTTCTTC. Translating gives CASSVAGVADEQFF. The whole variable domain, remainder taken from reference TRBV9 and TRBJ2-1, is DSGVTQTPKHLITATGQRVTLRCSPRSGDLSVYWYQQSLDQGLQFLIQYYNGEERAKGNILERFSAQQFPDLHSELNLSSLELGDSALYFCASSVAGVADEQFFGPGTRLTVL.

This clonotype was counted at least ten times. This chain joins TRBV4-1 and TRBJ1-2, with D possibly TRBD1 on 6 matching bases. Germline CDR1 MGHRA, CDR2 YSYEKL. CDR3 length: 14 amino acids. V lost 1 base and J 6 bases, leaving 12 bases between the germline ends. The CDR3 DNA reads as TGCGCCAGCAGCCAAGGCAGGGGCTTAGATGGCTACACCTTC. It codes for CASSQGRGLDGYTF.

On this clonotype: Since a much larger clone is just one base distant, this may be a read error. The CDR3 loop is CASSPKGGQGYSYEQYF. The CDR3 nucleotides read TGTGCCAGTAGCCCGAAAGGGGGACAGGGATATTCCTACGAGCAGTACTTC. V is TRBV19 and J is TRBJ2-7; 9 bases align to TRBD1. Germline V gene data show CDR1 as LNHDA and CDR2 as SQIVND (reference sequence). The CDR3 contains 17 residues. Losses at the gene ends were 6 bases for V and 1 base for J; bases not matched to a gene: 13.

This sequence joins TRBV20-1 and TRBJ2-7, with D unresolved. In germline, CDR1 is DFQATT, CDR2 SNEGSKA (reference sequence). This CDR3 is built from 13 residues. The V and J ends lost 3 bases and 0 bases respectively, with 9 bases between them. The chain's CDR3 is CSASLTNSYEQYF. The DNA of the CDR3 is TGCAGTGCTAGTTTGACAAACTCCTACGAGCAGTACTTC.

This clonotype was counted many times. In DNA form, the CDR3 reads TGTGCCAGCAGCTTAGGACAGGGAGGGGGAGAGCAGTACTTC. This encodes CASSLGQGGGEQYF. The rearrangement uses TRBV7-6 and TRBJ2-7; TRBD1 or TRBD2 may be the D gene (7 bases each). The CDR3 has 14 amino acids. V was clipped by 1 base and J by 7 bases, with 14 bases between them. Germline V gene sequence: CDR1 SGHVS, CDR2 FNYEAQ.

This clonotype was seen many times. The chain joins TRBV6-2 or TRBV6-3 to TRBJ2-2; TRBD2 might be the D (5 bases). V was trimmed by 0 bases and J by 4 bases, leaving 15 bases between them. CDR1 is MNHEY and CDR2 is SVGEGT in the germline V gene. CDR3 size: 17 residues. The CDR3 bases are TGTGCCAGCAGTTACTCGAAAGAAAGGACTTTCACCGGGGAGCTGTTTTTT. This encodes CASSYSKERTFTGELFF.

This clonotype showed up many times. V usage is TRBV13 and J usage is TRBJ2-7, with D tentatively TRBD2 (6 bases). Germline-derived CDR1 and CDR2 are PRHDT and FYEKMQ (reference sequence). V was shortened by 5 bases and J by 3 bases, with 17 bases between the two germline ends. The CDR3 covers 15 residues. CDR3 loop: CASSPSGSGYYEQYF. The DNA for the CDR3 is TGTGCCAGCAGCCCGAGCGGTAGCGGATACTACGAGCAGTACTTC.

This clonotype was seen ten or more times. The chain combines TRBV7-6 with TRBJ2-7, with unresolved D. The V end lost 5 bases, the J end lost 3 bases, and 17 bases lay between the germline ends. There are 15 residues in the CDR3. Looked up from germline, CDR1 is SGHVS and CDR2 is FNYEAQ. The CDR3 spells CASSPKHPFGYEQYF. Here the CDR3 DNA reads TGTGCCAGCAGCCCCAAGCACCCATTCGGCTACGAGCAGTACTTC.

Regarding this clonotype: A much larger clone lies a single base off, so this may be a read error. The chain has TRBV5-3 and TRBJ2-7, with TRBD1 matching 7 bases. TRBV5-3 qualifies as an ORF whose function is uncertain. With V trimmed by 10 bases and J by 3 bases, 13 bases remained unmatched. The CDR3 covers 14 residues. CDR3 region: CAGSPQTGHYEQYF. Here the CDR3 DNA reads TGTGCCGGCAGCCCACAGACAGGGCACTACGAGCAGTACTTC.

This clonotype was counted ten times or more. The chain is built from TRBV28 and TRBJ1-3; 8 bases are a match to TRBD1. Germline values: CDR1 MDHEN, CDR2 SYDVKM. After removal of 5 bases from V and 1 base from J, the junction contained 1 base not matched to a gene. This CDR3 comprises 14 residues. CDR3 residues: CASSTGGSGNTIYF. CDR3 in DNA: TGTGCCAGCAGTACAGGGGGGTCTGGAAACACCATATATTTT.